A selection of T cell receptor beta chains follows, all from one sample in a study of cytomegalovirus exposure and HLA in healthy donors. Data came from immunoSEQ multiplex PCR; TCRdb stores just in-frame clones and leaves some out. Here the sample spans 150,000 to 200,000 clones, roughly 80% being singletons. Input material: PBMCs. The receptors derive from a woman younger than 45 in good health and CMV-seropositive. Each CDR3 is given with its conserved first and last residue. The D gene is left open where the match is weak. Size is stated for part of the rows, as once, few or many counts, or as a class when the clone is expanded.

.,TRBV18,.,TRBJ1-3,CASSGQNSGNTIYF,TGTGCCAGCTCAGGACAGAACTCTGGAAACACCATATATTTT
TRBD2,TRBV15,.,TRBJ2-1,CATTRSGGSNLGEQFF,TGTGCCACCACCAGGTCGGGGGGTAGTAACTTGGGTGAGCAGTTCTTC
.,TRBV6-1,.,TRBJ1-5,CASRQISNQPQHF,TGTGCCAGCAGACAGATAAGCAATCAGCCCCAGCATTTT
.,TRBV4-1,.,TRBJ2-3,CASSQEEEDTQYF,TGCGCCAGCAGCCAAGAGGAGGAGGATACGCAGTATTTT
TRBD1,TRBV29-1,.,TRBJ2-5,CSGGTGQETQYF,TGCAGCGGCGGGACAGGGCAAGAGACCCAGTACTTC
TRBD1,TRBV6-5,.,TRBJ1-1,CASSTPTGGAGAFF,TGTGCCAGCAGTACCCCCACAGGGGGCGCGGGGGCTTTCTTT
TRBD1,TRBV10-3,.,TRBJ2-1,CAINTGADYNEQFF,TGTGCCATCAATACAGGGGCTGACTACAATGAGCAGTTCTTC
TRBD1,TRBV28,once,TRBJ1-4,CASRLTGVYEKLFF,TGTGCCAGCAGGCTGACAGGGGTTTATGAAAAACTGTTTTTT
.,TRBV5-6,.,TRBJ2-7,CASSLVVGGAEQYF,TGTGCCAGCAGCTTGGTTGTGGGAGGCGCCGAGCAGTACTTC
.,TRBV27,once,TRBJ1-1,CASSPQVVNTEAFF,TGTGCCAGCAGTCCCCAGGTGGTGAACACTGAAGCTTTCTTT
.,TRBV19,once,TRBJ2-1,CASNLAPGLNEQFF,TGTGCCAGTAATCTAGCCCCGGGACTCAATGAGCAGTTCTTC
.,TRBV18,few,TRBJ1-5,CASSPDRLQPQHF,TGTGCCAGCTCACCAGACAGGCTTCAGCCCCAGCATTTT
.,TRBV4-2,.,TRBJ1-2,CASSQETKGHGYTF,TGTGCCAGCAGCCAAGAGACCAAGGGGCATGGCTACACCTTC
.,TRBV6-4,.,TRBJ2-5,CASSDSSPAGIQETQYF,TGTGCCAGCAGTGACTCAAGTCCAGCGGGTATCCAAGAGACCCAGTACTTC
.,TRBV28,.,TRBJ1-5,CASSLQEDGPQHF,TGTGCCAGCAGTTTACAGGAGGACGGGCCCCAGCATTTT
.,TRBV18,.,TRBJ2-7,CASSPKQVRGGSYEQYF,TGTGCCAGCTCACCAAAGCAGGTACGAGGGGGCTCCTACGAGCAGTACTTC
TRBD2,TRBV10-3,.,TRBJ2-7,CAISEVELAGLWEQYF,TGTGCCATCAGTGAGGTGGAGCTAGCGGGACTCTGGGAGCAGTACTTC
.,TRBV19,.,TRBJ2-7,CASSMGRAGEQYF,TGTGCCAGTAGTATGGGAAGGGCGGGCGAGCAGTACTTC
.,TRBV11-3,.,TRBJ2-5,CASSSGGGQETQYF,TGTGCCAGCAGCTCCGGTGGGGGGCAAGAGACCCAGTACTTC
.,TRBV6-5,.,TRBJ1-6,CASTAEKSPLHF,TGTGCCAGTACTGCTGAAAAGTCACCCCTCCACTTT
.,TRBV6-5,.,TRBJ1-6,CASRRPWNNSPLHF,TGTGCCAGCAGGCGGCCATGGAATAATTCACCCCTCCACTTT
TRBD1,TRBV19,once,TRBJ2-1,CASRTIRDSYNEQFF,TGTGCCAGTAGAACTATCCGGGACAGCTACAATGAGCAGTTCTTC
.,TRBV9,.,TRBJ1-2,CASSDPPGRGNGYTF,TGTGCCAGCAGCGACCCCCCGGGGAGGGGAAATGGCTACACCTTC
.,TRBV5-8,.,TRBJ2-3,CASSWLDTQYF,TGTGCCAGCAGCTGGCTAGATACGCAGTATTTT
.,TRBV7-9,.,TRBJ1-2,CASRGGNYGYTF,TGTGCCAGCCGCGGCGGAAACTATGGCTACACCTTC